These T cell receptor beta chains were read from a single sample in a study of blood T cell repertoires in COVID-19. Profiled with immunoSEQ multiplex PCR; TCRdb holds only in-frame clones, not every one. The top ten hold around 6.9% of the sample, which has roughly 180,000 clones, 70% to 85% seen once. Material: peripheral blood. Receptors originate from a man of 80 years or more with COVID-19, enrolled during active disease. Both conserved end residues are part of each CDR3. The D gene is left open where the match is weak. Size is omitted from some rows. Given values are once, few, many or a class for expanded clones.

cdr3_aa,cdr3_nt,cdr3_length,d_call,clone_size,v_call,j_call
CASSLVRQASYNEQFF,TGTGCCAGCAGCTTAGTACGACAGGCCTCCTACAATGAGCAGTTCTTC,16,-,-,TRBV7-6,TRBJ2-1
CASHREGGYGYTF,TGTGCCAGCCATCGGGAGGGCGGCTATGGCTACACCTTC,13,-,-,TRBV6-5,TRBJ1-2
CSVQTGTSYEQYF,TGCAGCGTTCAGACAGGAACCTCCTACGAGCAGTACTTC,13,-,-,TRBV29-1,TRBJ2-7
CASSLTGVDTQYF,TGTGCCAGCAGTTTAACAGGGGTAGATACGCAGTATTTT,13,TRBD1,-,TRBV12-3/TRBV12-4,TRBJ2-3
CASRARGLDEQYF,TGTGCCAGCAGGGCGCGGGGGCTGGACGAGCAGTACTTC,13,-,-,TRBV6-5,TRBJ2-7
CASSRGGQLYGYTF,TGTGCCAGCAGCAGGGGCGGCCAGCTCTATGGCTACACCTTC,14,-,once,TRBV7-8,TRBJ1-2
CASSLAPREVETQYF,TGCGCCAGCAGCTTGGCTCCCAGGGAGGTTGAGACCCAGTACTTC,15,-,-,TRBV5-1,TRBJ2-5
CASSPWAGRDVNTEAFF,TGTGCCAGCAGCCCCTGGGCAGGGAGGGATGTGAACACTGAAGCTTTCTTT,17,-,-,TRBV3-1/TRBV3-2,TRBJ1-1
CASSQDVQGGQFF,TGTGCCAGCAGCCAAGATGTACAGGGGGGGCAGTTCTTC,13,TRBD1,-,TRBV14,TRBJ2-1
CASSLGRTVSGNTIYF,TGTGCCAGCAGCTTAGGGAGGACGGTCTCTGGAAACACCATATATTTT,16,-,-,TRBV11-3,TRBJ1-3
CASSGQGIYNSPLHF,TGTGCCAGCAGCGGACAGGGTATTTATAATTCACCCCTCCACTTT,15,TRBD1,-,TRBV2,TRBJ1-6
CAISPGTSYEQYF,TGTGCCATCAGCCCCGGGACTAGCTACGAGCAGTACTTC,13,TRBD2,-,TRBV10-3,TRBJ2-7
CASSLSRVGPQHF,TGTGCCAGCAGCCTCTCGAGGGTAGGGCCCCAGCATTTT,13,-,-,TRBV3-1/TRBV3-2,TRBJ1-5
CASSLGGANTEAFF,TGTGCCAGCTCACTGGGGGGGGCGAACACTGAAGCTTTCTTT,14,-,-,TRBV18,TRBJ1-1
CASSLNRDYEQYF,TGCGCCAGCAGCTTAAACAGGGACTACGAGCAGTACTTC,13,-,-,TRBV5-1,TRBJ2-7
CASSLGGAPDTQYF,TGTGCCAGCAGCCTTGGGGGGGCCCCAGATACGCAGTATTTT,14,-,-,TRBV7-3,TRBJ2-3
CASSTSTGYTEAFF,TGTGCCAGTAGTACTTCGACAGGGTACACTGAAGCTTTCTTT,14,TRBD1,-,TRBV19,TRBJ1-1
CASSGSLDRLNNQPQHF,TGTGCCAGCAGCGGATCCCTGGACAGGCTTAACAATCAGCCCCAGCATTTT,17,TRBD1,-,TRBV2,TRBJ1-5